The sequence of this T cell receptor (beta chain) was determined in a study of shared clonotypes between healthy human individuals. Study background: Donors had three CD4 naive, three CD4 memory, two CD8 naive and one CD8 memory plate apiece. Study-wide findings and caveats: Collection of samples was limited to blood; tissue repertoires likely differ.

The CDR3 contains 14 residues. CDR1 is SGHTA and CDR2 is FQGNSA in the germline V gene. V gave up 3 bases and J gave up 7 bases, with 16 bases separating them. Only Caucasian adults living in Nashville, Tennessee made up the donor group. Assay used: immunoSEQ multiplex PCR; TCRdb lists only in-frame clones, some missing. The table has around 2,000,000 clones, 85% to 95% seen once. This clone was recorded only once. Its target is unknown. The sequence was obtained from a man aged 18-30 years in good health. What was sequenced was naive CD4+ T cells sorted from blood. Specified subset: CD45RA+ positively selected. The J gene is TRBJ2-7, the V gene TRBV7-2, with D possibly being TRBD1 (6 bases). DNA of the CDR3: TGTGCCAGCAGCTTTGCCAGGGGCAGTAGGGAGCAGTACTTC. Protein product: CASSFARGSREQYF.